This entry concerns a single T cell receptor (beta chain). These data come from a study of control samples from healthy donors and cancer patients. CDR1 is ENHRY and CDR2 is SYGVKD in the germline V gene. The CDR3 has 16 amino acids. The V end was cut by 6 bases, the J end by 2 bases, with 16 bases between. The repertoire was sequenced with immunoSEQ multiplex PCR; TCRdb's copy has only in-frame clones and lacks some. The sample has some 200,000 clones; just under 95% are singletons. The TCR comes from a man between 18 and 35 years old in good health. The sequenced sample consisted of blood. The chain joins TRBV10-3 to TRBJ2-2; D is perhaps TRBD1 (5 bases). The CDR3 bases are TGTGCCATCAGCCCCATTACCCAGGGTAACACCGGGGAGCTGTTTTTT. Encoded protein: CAISPITQGNTGELFF.